This T cell receptor beta chain was retrieved from a study of graft-versus-host responses after intestinal transplantation. Study details: Transplant recipients had multivisceral, liver-intestinal, or isolated intestinal grafts.

The starting material, graft tissue, was processed to release intraepithelial and lamina propria lymphocytes. V lost 4 bases to trimming and J lost 3 bases; unmatched junction nucleotides: 2. Germline V gives CDR1 SGDLS, CDR2 YYNGEE. There are 15 residues in the CDR3. General study results and limits: In patients with graft-donor T cell macrochimerism, allograft graft-versus-host to host-versus-graft clonal ratios were high.

This clone was counted only a few times. The antigen remains unidentified. This sample includes further DNA sequences coding for the same CDR3. The data were produced by immunoSEQ multiplex PCR, yet TCRdb's version contains in-frame clones alone and is incomplete. The data show approximately 37,000 clones, roughly nine tenths seen once. V usage is TRBV9 and J usage is TRBJ2-5, with TRBD2 matching 14 bases. This clonotype was sampled from a human patient who received an intestinal transplant, so some T cells may come from the graft donor. The sequences come from ileum tissue, collected approximately 200 days after intestinal transplant. CDR3 in amino acids: CASSRGLAGEETQYF. CDR3 DNA sequence: TGTGCCAGCAGCAGGGGACTAGCGGGGGAAGAGACCCAGTACTTC.